The clone carrying this TCR beta chain was counted many times. The data belong to a study of T-cell reconstitution after alpha-beta-depleted transplantation in children. From germline, CDR1 is MNHEY and CDR2 SVGEGT. This CDR3 is 14 amino acids long. Trimming removed 0 bases at V and 3 bases at J, with 6 bases between. Unique molecular identifiers tagged the TCRbeta library. Each CDR3 protein gets one entry after TCRdb re-called the PCR reads with MiXCR. The sample has around 96,000 distinct CDR3 sequences, over 9% seen once. The TCR originated in a human donor who donated a stem cell graft to a child with inherited bone marrow failure. Sequencing used PBMCs from the stem cell graft donor, obtained from the stem cell graft. The chain carries TRBV6-2 or TRBV6-3 and TRBJ2-4; D gene ambiguous. The CDR3 is CASSYSPSKNIQYF. CDR3 sequence (DNA): TGTGCCAGCAGTTACTCTCCCAGCAAAAACATTCAGTACTTC.